Listed below are T cell receptor beta chains from one sample, sequenced in a study of cytomegalovirus exposure and HLA in healthy donors. Clones were sequenced by immunoSEQ multiplex PCR, and TCRdb holds only the in-frame ones, with some missing. The data contain under 200,000 clones, roughly two thirds of them seen just once; the ten biggest clones take up 4.5%. The sample was PBMCs. These receptors all come from a woman younger than 35 in good health and CMV-seropositive. CDR3s include the opening cysteine and the closing phenylalanine or tryptophan. D genes are given only for firm matches.

CDR3 length: 14; D gene: NA; V gene: TRBV14; J gene: TRBJ2-6; CDR3 protein: CASSSRAGANVLTF
CDR3 length: 17; D gene: TRBD2; V gene: TRBV15; J gene: TRBJ2-2; CDR3 protein: CATSRARTRQNTGELFF
CDR3 length: 15; D gene: TRBD2; V gene: TRBV2; J gene: TRBJ2-1; CDR3 protein: CASRKLAGGRDEQFF
CDR3 length: 15; D gene: NA; V gene: TRBV6-4; J gene: TRBJ2-1; CDR3 protein: CASSRDSSSYNEQFF
CDR3 length: 16; D gene: NA; V gene: TRBV6-6; J gene: TRBJ1-3; CDR3 protein: CASSLTGTRTGNTIYF
CDR3 length: 13; D gene: NA; V gene: TRBV4-3; J gene: TRBJ1-1; CDR3 protein: CASSQQGTTEAFF
CDR3 length: 13; D gene: NA; V gene: TRBV7-8; J gene: TRBJ1-3; CDR3 protein: CASRVYGGNTIYF
CDR3 length: 14; D gene: TRBD2; V gene: TRBV7-2; J gene: TRBJ2-3; CDR3 protein: CASSLIRGGDTQYF
CDR3 length: 15; D gene: TRBD1; V gene: TRBV7-2; J gene: TRBJ1-2; CDR3 protein: CASSPFGQGEWGYTF
CDR3 length: 15; D gene: NA; V gene: TRBV5-4; J gene: TRBJ2-5; CDR3 protein: CASSSPGLRGETQYF
CDR3 length: 16; D gene: TRBD2; V gene: TRBV5-4; J gene: TRBJ2-2; CDR3 protein: CASSLDSGMGTGELFF
CDR3 length: 18; D gene: TRBD1; V gene: TRBV14; J gene: TRBJ1-1; CDR3 protein: CASSQEYRDRGGNTEAFF
CDR3 length: 15; D gene: NA; V gene: TRBV7-9; J gene: TRBJ2-1; CDR3 protein: CASSLGAGSDNEQFF
CDR3 length: 14; D gene: NA; V gene: TRBV7-2; J gene: TRBJ2-2; CDR3 protein: CASREIYNTGELFF
CDR3 length: 17; D gene: TRBD1; V gene: TRBV19; J gene: TRBJ1-1; CDR3 protein: CASSTGQGASPNTEAFF
CDR3 length: 13; D gene: NA; V gene: TRBV19; J gene: TRBJ1-2; CDR3 protein: CASQGSKLGGYTF
CDR3 length: 16; D gene: TRBD2; V gene: TRBV12-5; J gene: TRBJ2-7; CDR3 protein: CASGPLGGRSTYEQYF
CDR3 length: 18; D gene: TRBD2; V gene: TRBV5-4; J gene: TRBJ2-1; CDR3 protein: CASSPRLPLADSYNEQFF
CDR3 length: 14; D gene: TRBD1; V gene: TRBV7-9; J gene: TRBJ1-1; CDR3 protein: CASTRGQSNTEAFF
CDR3 length: 13; D gene: TRBD1; V gene: TRBV2; J gene: TRBJ1-1; CDR3 protein: CASNLRGLVEAFF
CDR3 length: 14; D gene: NA; V gene: TRBV19; J gene: TRBJ1-5; CDR3 protein: CASSIGSGFSAQHF
CDR3 length: 16; D gene: TRBD2; V gene: TRBV28; J gene: TRBJ2-1; CDR3 protein: CASSTSGTGPYNEQFF
CDR3 length: 13; D gene: NA; V gene: TRBV7-9; J gene: TRBJ2-7; CDR3 protein: CASSLASSYEQYF
CDR3 length: 13; D gene: NA; V gene: TRBV10-3; J gene: TRBJ2-2; CDR3 protein: CAIPPLNTGELFF